The clone carrying this TCR beta chain has only a few counts. These data come from a study of blood T cell repertoires in COVID-19. Study-wide context: Whether acute or convalescent, the COVID-19 samples came from the United States, Italy and Spain. Sources were T cells, B-cell-depleted T cells, or PBMCs; the material itself was cDNA or gDNA.

In the source study's methods: Amplification of reference gene primers provided the estimated nucleated cell counts. Libraries were prepared by immunoSEQ multiplex PCR; TCRdb keeps only in-frame clonotypes and omits some of them. The V and J calls and the clone size are those of that table, but D and trimming were determined from the DNA. The sample lists some 83,000 clones, around 83% occurring once. This sequence originates from a man aged 45-65 years with acute or convalescent COVID-19. Sample: peripheral blood.

CDR3 loop: CASSPSGVETQYF. CDR3 DNA: TGTGCCAGCAGCCCCAGCGGGGTAGAGACCCAGTACTTC. The rearrangement uses TRBV6-5 and TRBJ2-5, with 7 bases identical to TRBD2. This CDR3 contains 13 residues. From germline, CDR1 is MNHEY and CDR2 SVGAGI. Trimming cost V 6 bases and J 4 bases; bases outside gene matches: 5.